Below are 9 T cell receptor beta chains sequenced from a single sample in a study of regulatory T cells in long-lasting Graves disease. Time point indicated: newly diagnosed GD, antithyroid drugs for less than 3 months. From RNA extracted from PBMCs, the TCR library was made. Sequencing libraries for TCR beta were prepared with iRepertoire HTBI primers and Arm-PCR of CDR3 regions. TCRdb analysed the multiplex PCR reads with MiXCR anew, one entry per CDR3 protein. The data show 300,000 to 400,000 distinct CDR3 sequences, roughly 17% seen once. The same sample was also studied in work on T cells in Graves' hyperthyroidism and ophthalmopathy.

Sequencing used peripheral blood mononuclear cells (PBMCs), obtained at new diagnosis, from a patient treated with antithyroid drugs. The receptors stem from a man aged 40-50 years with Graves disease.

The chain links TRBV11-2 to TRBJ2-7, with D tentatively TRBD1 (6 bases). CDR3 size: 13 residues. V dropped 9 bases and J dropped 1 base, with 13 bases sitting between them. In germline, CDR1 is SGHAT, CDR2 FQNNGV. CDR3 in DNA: TGTGCCAGTGGGGGCATTGGGTCCTACGAGCAGTACTTC. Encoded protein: CASGGIGSYEQYF.

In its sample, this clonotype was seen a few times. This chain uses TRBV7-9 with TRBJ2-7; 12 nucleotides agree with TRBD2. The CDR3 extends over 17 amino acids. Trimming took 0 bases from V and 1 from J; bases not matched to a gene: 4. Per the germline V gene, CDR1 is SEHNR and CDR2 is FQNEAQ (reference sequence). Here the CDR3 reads CASSLAPGLAGSYEQYF. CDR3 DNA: TGTGCCAGCAGCTTAGCGCCTGGACTAGCGGGGTCCTACGAGCAGTACTTC.

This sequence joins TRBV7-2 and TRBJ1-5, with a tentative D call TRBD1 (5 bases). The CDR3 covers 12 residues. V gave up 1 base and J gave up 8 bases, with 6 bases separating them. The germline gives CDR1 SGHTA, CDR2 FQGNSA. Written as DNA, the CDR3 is TGTGCCAGCAGCTTAGGGGGGAAGCCCCAGCATTTT. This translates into CASSLGGKPQHF. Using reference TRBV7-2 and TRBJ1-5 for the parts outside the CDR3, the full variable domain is GAGVSQSPSNKVTEKGKDVELRCDPISGHTALYWYRQSLGQGLEFLIYFQGNSAPDKSGLPSDRFSAERTGGSVSTLTIQRTQQEDSAVYLCASSLGGKPQHFGDGTRLSIL.

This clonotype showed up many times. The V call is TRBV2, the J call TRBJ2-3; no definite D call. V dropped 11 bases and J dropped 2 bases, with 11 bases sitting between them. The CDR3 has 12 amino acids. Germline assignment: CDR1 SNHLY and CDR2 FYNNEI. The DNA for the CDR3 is TGTGCCGCACGGGTTAACACAGATACGCAGTATTTT. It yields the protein CAARVNTDTQYF.

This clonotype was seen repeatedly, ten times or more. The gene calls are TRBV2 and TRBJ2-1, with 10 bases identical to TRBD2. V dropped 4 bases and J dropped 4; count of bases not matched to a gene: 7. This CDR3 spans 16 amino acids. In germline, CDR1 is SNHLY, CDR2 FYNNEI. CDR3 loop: CASSGGSGGAYNEQFF. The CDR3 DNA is TGTGCCAGCAGTGGTGGGAGCGGGGGGGCTTACAATGAGCAGTTCTTC.

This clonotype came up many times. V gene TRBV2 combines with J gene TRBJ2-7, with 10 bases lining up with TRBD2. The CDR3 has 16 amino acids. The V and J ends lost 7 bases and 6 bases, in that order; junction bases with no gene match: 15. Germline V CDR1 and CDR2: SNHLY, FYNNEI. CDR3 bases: TGTGCCAGCAATAGAGACCCTCGGACTAGCGGCATCGAGCAGTACTTC. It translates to CASNRDPRTSGIEQYF.

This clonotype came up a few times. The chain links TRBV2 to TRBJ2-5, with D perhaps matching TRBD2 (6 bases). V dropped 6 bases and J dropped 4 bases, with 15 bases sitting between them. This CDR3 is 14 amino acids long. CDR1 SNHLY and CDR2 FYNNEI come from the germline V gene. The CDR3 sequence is CASRRAGRIETQYF. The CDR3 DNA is TGTGCCAGCAGGAGAGCAGGGAGGATAGAGACCCAGTACTTC.

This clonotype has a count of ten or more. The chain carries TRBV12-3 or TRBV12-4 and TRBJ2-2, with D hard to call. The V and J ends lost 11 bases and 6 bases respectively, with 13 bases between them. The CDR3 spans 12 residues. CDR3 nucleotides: TGTGCCGGCTCTGCTCCAGCCGGGGAGCTGTTTTTT. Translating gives CAGSAPAGELFF.

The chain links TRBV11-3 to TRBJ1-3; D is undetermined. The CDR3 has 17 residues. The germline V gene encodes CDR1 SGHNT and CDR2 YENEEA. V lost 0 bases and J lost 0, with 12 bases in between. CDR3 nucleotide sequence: TGTGCCAGCAGCTTAGATGGTGGCTCCCCCTCTGGAAACACCATATATTTT. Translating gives CASSLDGGSPSGNTIYF. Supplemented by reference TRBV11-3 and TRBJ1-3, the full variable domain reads EAGVVQSPRYKIIEKKQPVAFWCNPISGHNTLYWYLQNLGQGPELLIRYENEEAVDDSQLPKDRFSAERLKGVDSTLKIQPAELGDSAVYLCASSLDGGSPSGNTIYFGEGSWLTVV.